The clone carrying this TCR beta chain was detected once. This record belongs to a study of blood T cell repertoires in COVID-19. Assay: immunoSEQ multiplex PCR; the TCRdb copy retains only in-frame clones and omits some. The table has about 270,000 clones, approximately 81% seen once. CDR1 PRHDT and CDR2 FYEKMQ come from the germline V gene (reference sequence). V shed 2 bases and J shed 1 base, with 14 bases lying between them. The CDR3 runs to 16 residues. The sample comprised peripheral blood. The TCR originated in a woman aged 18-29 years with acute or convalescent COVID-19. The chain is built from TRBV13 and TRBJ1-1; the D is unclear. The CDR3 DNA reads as TGTGCCAGCAGCTTATTCGGGAGCCGAGAGAACACTGAAGCTTTCTTT. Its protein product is CASSLFGSRENTEAFF.